This T cell receptor beta chain comes out of a study of cytomegalovirus exposure and HLA in healthy donors. At the level of the study: Per a later analysis, the roughly 680 first-cohort and more than 100 validation repertoires shared one platform. Points from the study as a whole: Accounts indicate the classifier identified cytomegalovirus status with strong specificity and sensitivity. Later, an analysis found that TCR clusters from the first cohort tended to co-occur in the 95 to 150 validation repertoires. Cytomegalovirus-associated TCR beta chains were listed, numbering under 200.

This CDR3 has 16 residues. The germline V and J ends were trimmed by 4 bases and 7 bases, with 19 bases remaining between them. Germline V CDR1 and CDR2: LNHNV, YYDKDF (reference sequence). Comments on this clone: The antigen remains unidentified.

Method: immunoSEQ multiplex PCR; TCRdb's copy keeps in-frame clones and lacks some. The top ten hold 4.5% to 5.5% of the sample, which has approximately 150,000 clones, roughly 89% seen once. The sample taken for sequencing was PBMCs. The chain uses TRBV15 and TRBJ1-4; D perhaps matches TRBD1 (5 bases). The clonotype was recovered from a man aged 18 to 35 in good health and CMV-seropositive. The CDR3 spells CATSITAGSGGEKLFF. As DNA, the CDR3 is TGTGCCACCAGCATCACCGCGGGCTCGGGGGGTGAAAAACTGTTTTTT.